This T cell receptor (beta chain) was sequenced in a study of blood T cell repertoires in COVID-19. Study summary: T cells, B-cell-depleted T cells, or PBMCs provided the cDNA or gDNA that served as material.

On this clone: The sample holds other DNA sequences that translate to the same CDR3.

Method: immunoSEQ multiplex PCR; TCRdb's copy keeps in-frame clones and lacks some. The sample lists about 120,000 clones, 85% occurring once. CDR1 is SGHRS and CDR2 is YFSETQ in the germline V gene. The CDR3 covers 13 residues. V shed 5 bases and J 1 base; nucleotides not matched to a gene: 0. The chain recombines TRBV5-1 with TRBJ2-3, with 8 bases lining up with TRBD2. The receptor was derived from a man at least 80 years old with acute or convalescent COVID-19. The sequencing input was peripheral blood. CDR3 nucleotide sequence: TGCGCCAGCAGTAGCGGGGGCACAGATACGCAGTATTTT. This encodes CASSSGGTDTQYF.